The clone carrying this TCR beta chain was detected many times. Given a much more abundant clone one base away, this may be a read error. This specimen comes from a study of blood T cells in healthy people across ages. This CDR3 has 13 residues. Germline V gene data show CDR1 as MRHNA and CDR2 as SNTAGT. Together with a sample-barcoded 5' primer, a J-beta primer mix was included in a second PCR lasting roughly 7 to 11 cycles. TCRdb recomputed calls from the 5' RACE reads with MiXCR, one row per CDR3 protein. The sample lists more than 900,000 distinct CDR3 sequences, about 27% seen once, with roughly 10% in the top ten. This sample was shared with a second study, whose subject was T cells of mothers and their children. That source notes: When the second PCR was run, its M1S primer added sample barcodes and 2-4 random nucleotides. No persistent microchimeric T cell clones were detected at roughly 94 clones per million clonotypes sensitivity.

V and J are TRBV6-4 and TRBJ2-1, with D perhaps assigned TRBD1 or TRBD2 (5 bases each). The clonotype was recovered from a woman aged 40 to 50 in good health. Material: blood. This chain's CDR3 is CASRDSDNNEQFF. The CDR3 region has the DNA TGTGCCAGCAGGGACTCGGACAACAATGAGCAGTTCTTC.